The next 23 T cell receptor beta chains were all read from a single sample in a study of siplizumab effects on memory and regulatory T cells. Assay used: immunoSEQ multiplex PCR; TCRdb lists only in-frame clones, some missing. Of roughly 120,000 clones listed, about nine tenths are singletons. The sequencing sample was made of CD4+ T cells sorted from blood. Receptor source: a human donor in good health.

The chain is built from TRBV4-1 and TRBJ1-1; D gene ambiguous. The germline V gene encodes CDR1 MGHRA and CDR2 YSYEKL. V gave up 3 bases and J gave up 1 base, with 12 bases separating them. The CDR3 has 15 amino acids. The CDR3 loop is CASSHKGQQNTEAFF. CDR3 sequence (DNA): TGCGCCAGCAGCCACAAGGGCCAGCAGAACACTGAAGCTTTCTTT.

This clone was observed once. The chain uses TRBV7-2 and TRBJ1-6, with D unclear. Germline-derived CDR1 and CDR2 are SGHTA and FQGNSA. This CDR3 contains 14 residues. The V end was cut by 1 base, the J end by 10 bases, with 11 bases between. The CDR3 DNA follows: TGTGCCAGCAGCTTAGAAAGGGAGGTCTCACCCCTCCACTTT. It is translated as CASSLEREVSPLHF.

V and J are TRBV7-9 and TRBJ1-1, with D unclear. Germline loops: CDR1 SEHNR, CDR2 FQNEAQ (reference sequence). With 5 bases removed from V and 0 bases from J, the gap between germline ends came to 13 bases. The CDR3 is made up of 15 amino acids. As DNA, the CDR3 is TGTGCCAGCAGCCCTGGGCACGTATTGAACACTGAAGCTTTCTTT. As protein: CASSPGHVLNTEAFF.

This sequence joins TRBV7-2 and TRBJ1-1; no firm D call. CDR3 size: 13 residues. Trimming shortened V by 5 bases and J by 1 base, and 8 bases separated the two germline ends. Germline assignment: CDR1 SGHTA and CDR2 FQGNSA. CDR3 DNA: TGTGCCAGCAGCATTCACGGGAACACTGAAGCTTTCTTT. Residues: CASSIHGNTEAFF.

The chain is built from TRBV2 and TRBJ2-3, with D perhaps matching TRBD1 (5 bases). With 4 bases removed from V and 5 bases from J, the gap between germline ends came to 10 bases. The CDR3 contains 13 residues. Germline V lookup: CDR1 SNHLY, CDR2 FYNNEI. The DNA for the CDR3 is TGTGCCAGCAGTGCGACAAGGGGAGATACGCAGTATTTT. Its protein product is CASSATRGDTQYF.

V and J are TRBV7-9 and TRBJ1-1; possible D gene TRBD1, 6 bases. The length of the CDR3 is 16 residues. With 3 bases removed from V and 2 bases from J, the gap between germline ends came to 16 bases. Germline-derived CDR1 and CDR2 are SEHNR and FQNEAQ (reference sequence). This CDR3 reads CASSFSTGSGNTEAFF. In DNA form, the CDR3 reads TGTGCCAGCAGCTTCAGCACAGGGTCGGGAAACACTGAAGCTTTCTTT.

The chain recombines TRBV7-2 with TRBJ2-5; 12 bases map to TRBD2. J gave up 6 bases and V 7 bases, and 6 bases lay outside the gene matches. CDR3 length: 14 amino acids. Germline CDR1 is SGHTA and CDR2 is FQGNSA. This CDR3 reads CASNLAGGPKTQYF. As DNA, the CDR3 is TGTGCCAGCAATCTAGCGGGGGGGCCTAAGACCCAGTACTTC.

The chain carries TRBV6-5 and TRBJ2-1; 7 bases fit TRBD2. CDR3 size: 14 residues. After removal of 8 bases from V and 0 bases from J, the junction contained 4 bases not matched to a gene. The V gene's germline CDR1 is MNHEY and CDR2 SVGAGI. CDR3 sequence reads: CASGRGSSYNEQFF. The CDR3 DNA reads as TGTGCCAGCGGGCGCGGGAGCTCCTACAATGAGCAGTTCTTC.

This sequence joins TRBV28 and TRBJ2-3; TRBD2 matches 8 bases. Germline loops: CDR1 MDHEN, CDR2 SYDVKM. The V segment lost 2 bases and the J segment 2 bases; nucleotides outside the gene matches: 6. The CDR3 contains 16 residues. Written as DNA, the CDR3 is TGTGCCAGCAGTTTACGGAAGACTAGCGCCACAGATACGCAGTATTTT. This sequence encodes CASSLRKTSATDTQYF.

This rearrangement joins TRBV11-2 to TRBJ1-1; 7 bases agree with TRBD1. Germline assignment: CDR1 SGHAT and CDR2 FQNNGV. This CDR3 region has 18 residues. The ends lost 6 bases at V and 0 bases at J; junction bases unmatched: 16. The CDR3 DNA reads TGTGCCAGCAGACAAGGAAGAGGGGGCCCCCTCTTGAACACTGAAGCTTTCTTT. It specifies CASRQGRGGPLLNTEAFF.

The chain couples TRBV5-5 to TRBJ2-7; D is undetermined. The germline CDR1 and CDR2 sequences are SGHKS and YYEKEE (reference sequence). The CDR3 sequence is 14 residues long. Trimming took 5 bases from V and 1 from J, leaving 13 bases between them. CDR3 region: CASSRQDKSYEQYF. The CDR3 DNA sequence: TGTGCCAGCAGTCGACAAGATAAATCCTACGAGCAGTACTTC.

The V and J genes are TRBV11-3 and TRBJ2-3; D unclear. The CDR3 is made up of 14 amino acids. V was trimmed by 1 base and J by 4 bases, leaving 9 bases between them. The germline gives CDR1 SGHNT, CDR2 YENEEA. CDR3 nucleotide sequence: TGTGCCAGCAGCTTAGCCCCAGGCGCAGATACGCAGTATTTT. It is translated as CASSLAPGADTQYF.

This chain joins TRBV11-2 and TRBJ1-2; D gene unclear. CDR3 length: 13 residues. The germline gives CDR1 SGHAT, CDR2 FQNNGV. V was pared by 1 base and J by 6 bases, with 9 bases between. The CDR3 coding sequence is TGTGCCAGCAGCTTAGTCCGCGCGAATGGCTACACCTTC. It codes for CASSLVRANGYTF.

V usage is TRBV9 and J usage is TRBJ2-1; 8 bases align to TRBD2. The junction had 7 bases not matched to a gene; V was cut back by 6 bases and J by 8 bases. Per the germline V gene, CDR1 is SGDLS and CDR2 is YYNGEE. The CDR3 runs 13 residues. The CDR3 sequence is CASKQRERDEQFF. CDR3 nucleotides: TGTGCCAGCAAGCAGCGGGAGAGGGATGAGCAGTTCTTC.

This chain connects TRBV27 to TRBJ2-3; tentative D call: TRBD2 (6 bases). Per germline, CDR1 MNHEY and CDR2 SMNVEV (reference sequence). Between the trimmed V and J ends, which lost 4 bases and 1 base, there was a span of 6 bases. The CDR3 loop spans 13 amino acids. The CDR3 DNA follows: TGTGCCAGCAGTTGGAGGGGCACAGATACGCAGTATTTT. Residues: CASSWRGTDTQYF.

The CDR3 sequence: CASRKTSGPSHGNEQFF. Here the CDR3 DNA reads TGCGCCAGCAGAAAGACTAGCGGTCCCTCCCACGGGAATGAGCAGTTCTTC. The chain combines TRBV5-1 with TRBJ2-1; 9 bases are shared with TRBD2. The CDR3 runs to 17 residues. Germline loops: CDR1 SGHRS, CDR2 YFSETQ. The V segment lost 5 bases and the J segment 7 bases; nucleotides outside the gene matches: 16.

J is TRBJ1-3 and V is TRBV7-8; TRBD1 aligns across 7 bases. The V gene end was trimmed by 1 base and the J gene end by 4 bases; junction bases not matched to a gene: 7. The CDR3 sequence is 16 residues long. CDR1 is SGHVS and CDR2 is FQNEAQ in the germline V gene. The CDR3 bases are TGTGCCAGCAGCTTAGAACAGGGGCTTTACGGAAACACCATATATTTT. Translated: CASSLEQGLYGNTIYF.

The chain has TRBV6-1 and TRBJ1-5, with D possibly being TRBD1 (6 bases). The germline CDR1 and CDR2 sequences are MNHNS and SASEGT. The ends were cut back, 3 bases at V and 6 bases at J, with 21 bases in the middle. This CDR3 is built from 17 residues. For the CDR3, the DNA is TGTGCCAGCAGTGAGTCAGGGGCTAAATACGGCAGTCAGCCCCAGCATTTT. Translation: CASSESGAKYGSQPQHF.

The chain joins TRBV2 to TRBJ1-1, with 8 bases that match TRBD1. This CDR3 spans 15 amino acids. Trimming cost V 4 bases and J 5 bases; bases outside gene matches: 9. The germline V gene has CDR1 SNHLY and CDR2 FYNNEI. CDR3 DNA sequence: TGTGCCAGCAGTGGAGGTCCCGGACAGGGAACTGAAGCTTTCTTT. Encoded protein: CASSGGPGQGTEAFF.

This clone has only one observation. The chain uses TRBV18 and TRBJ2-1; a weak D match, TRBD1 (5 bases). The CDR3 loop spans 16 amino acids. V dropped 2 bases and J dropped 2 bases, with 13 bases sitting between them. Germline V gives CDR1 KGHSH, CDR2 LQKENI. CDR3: CASSPEDRTTYNEQFF. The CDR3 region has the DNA TGTGCCAGCTCACCAGAAGACAGAACAACCTACAATGAGCAGTTCTTC. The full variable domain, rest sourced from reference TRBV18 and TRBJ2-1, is NAGVMQNPRHLVRRRGQEARLRCSPMKGHSHVYWYRQLPEEGLKFMVYLQKENIIDESGMPKERFSAEFPKEGPSILRIQQVVRGDSAAYFCASSPEDRTTYNEQFFGPGTRLTVL.

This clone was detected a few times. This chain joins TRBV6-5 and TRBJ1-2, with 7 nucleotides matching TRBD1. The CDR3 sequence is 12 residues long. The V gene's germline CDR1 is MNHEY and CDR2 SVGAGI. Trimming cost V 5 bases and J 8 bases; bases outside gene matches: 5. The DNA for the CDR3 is TGTGCCAGCAGTAAGACAGGGCGAGGCTACACCTTC. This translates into CASSKTGRGYTF.

CDR3 in amino acids: CASSLGDRGSGEAFF. CDR3 coding DNA: TGTGCCAGCAGCTTAGGTGACAGGGGATCAGGTGAAGCTTTCTTT. This chain connects TRBV7-6 to TRBJ1-1; TRBD1 aligns across 8 bases. V shed 1 base, J shed 7 bases, and the junction held 8 bases outside the gene matches. The CDR3 extends over 15 amino acids. Germline V gene sequence: CDR1 SGHVS, CDR2 FNYEAQ.

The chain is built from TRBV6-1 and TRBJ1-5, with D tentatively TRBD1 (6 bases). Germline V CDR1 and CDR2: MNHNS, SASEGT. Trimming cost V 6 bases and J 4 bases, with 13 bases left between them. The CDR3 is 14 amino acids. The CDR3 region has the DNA TGTGCCAGCAGCCAGGGACACCCAAATCAGCCCCAGCATTTT. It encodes CASSQGHPNQPQHF.